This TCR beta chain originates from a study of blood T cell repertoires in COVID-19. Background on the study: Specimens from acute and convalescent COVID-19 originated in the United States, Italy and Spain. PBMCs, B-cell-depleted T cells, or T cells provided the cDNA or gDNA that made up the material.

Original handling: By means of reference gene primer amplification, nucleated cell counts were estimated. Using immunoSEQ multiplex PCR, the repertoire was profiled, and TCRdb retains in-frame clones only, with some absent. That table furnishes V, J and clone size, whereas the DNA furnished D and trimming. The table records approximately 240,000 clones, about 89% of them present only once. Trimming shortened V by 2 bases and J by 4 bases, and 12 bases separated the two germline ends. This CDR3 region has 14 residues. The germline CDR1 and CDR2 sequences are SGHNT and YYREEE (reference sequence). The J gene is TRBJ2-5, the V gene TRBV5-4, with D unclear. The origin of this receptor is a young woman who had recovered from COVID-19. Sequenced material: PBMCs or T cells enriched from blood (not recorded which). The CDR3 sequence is CASSFIKQLETQYF. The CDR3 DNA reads TGTGCCAGCAGCTTTATTAAACAGCTAGAGACCCAGTACTTC.